Listed below are T cell receptor beta chains from one sample, sequenced in a study of control samples from healthy donors and cancer patients. Some clones are missing from TCRdb's copy, which holds only in-frame ones; the method was immunoSEQ multiplex PCR. The sample shows roughly 99,000 clones, approximately 82% of them seen only once. Sequencing input: blood. Receptor source: a man in his 60s in good health. The CDR3 runs from the conserved cysteine through the conserved F or W. The order of the fields is V gene, clone size, J gene, D gene, CDR3 protein, CDR3 DNA. D genes are given only for firm matches. Only part of the rows carry a size: once, few, many, or a class if the clone is expanded.

TRBV5-1	NA	TRBJ2-3	NA	CASSLDPATRHTSTDTQYF	TGCGCCAGCAGCTTGGACCCCGCGACTAGGCACACTAGCACAGATACGCAGTATTTT
TRBV7-3	NA	TRBJ2-3	TRBD2	CASSYTGGYTDTQYF	TGTGCCAGCAGCTACACGGGGGGGTACACAGATACGCAGTATTTT
TRBV19	NA	TRBJ1-2	NA	CASSIAPGIAGYTF	TGTGCCAGTAGTATAGCTCCAGGGATTGCTGGCTACACCTTC
TRBV7-9	NA	TRBJ1-2	NA	CASSLQIGSYGYTF	TGTGCCAGCAGCTTACAAATCGGAAGCTATGGCTACACCTTC
TRBV27	NA	TRBJ2-3	NA	CASSSQDTQYF	TGTGCCAGCAGTTCCCAGGATACGCAGTATTTT
TRBV3-1/TRBV3-2	NA	TRBJ1-6	NA	CASSQDTTWTSPLHF	TGTGCCAGCAGCCAAGACACGACCTGGACTTCACCCCTCCACTTT
TRBV10-3	NA	TRBJ1-2	NA	CAISDYGEGGYGYTF	TGTGCCATCAGTGATTATGGAGAAGGAGGCTATGGCTACACCTTC
TRBV30	NA	TRBJ2-6	NA	CAWRRNVRSGANVLTF	TGTGCCTGGAGGAGGAATGTGAGGTCTGGGGCCAACGTCCTGACTTTC
TRBV20-1	NA	TRBJ2-5	TRBD2	CSASFSGGFQETQYF	TGCAGTGCTAGTTTTAGCGGGGGGTTCCAAGAGACCCAGTACTTC
TRBV10-1	NA	TRBJ2-2	NA	CASTRRALGGELFF	TGCGCCAGCACCCGGAGGGCCTTGGGCGGGGAGCTGTTTTTT
TRBV28	few	TRBJ1-1	NA	CASSLRGQVEAFF	TGTGCCAGCAGTCTCCGAGGACAAGTTGAAGCTTTCTTT
TRBV6-6	once	TRBJ2-1	NA	CASSPTPWASPYNEQFF	TGTGCCAGCAGTCCGACGCCCTGGGCTAGCCCCTACAATGAGCAGTTCTTC
TRBV6-5	NA	TRBJ1-1	NA	CASSYSPGRAFTEAFF	TGTGCCAGCAGTTACTCCCCTGGCAGGGCCTTCACTGAAGCTTTCTTT
TRBV9	NA	TRBJ1-2	TRBD1	CASSTGTAVSNYGYTF	TGTGCCAGCAGCACCGGGACAGCCGTTTCTAACTATGGCTACACCTTC
TRBV28	NA	TRBJ1-2	NA	CASSHYGYTF	TGTGCCAGCAGCCATTACGGCTACACCTTC
TRBV28	once	TRBJ2-7	NA	CASSLGQATYEQYF	TGTGCCAGCAGTTTAGGGCAGGCTACCTACGAGCAGTACTTC
TRBV5-5	NA	TRBJ1-1	NA	CASSFGGNTEAFF	TGTGCCAGCAGCTTCGGGGGTAACACTGAAGCTTTCTTT
TRBV6-5	NA	TRBJ1-5	TRBD1	CASSLGQGVSQPQHF	TGTGCCAGCAGTCTCGGACAGGGCGTGAGTCAGCCCCAGCATTTT
TRBV5-5	NA	TRBJ2-5	TRBD1	CASSSQGEAAETQYF	TGTGCCAGCAGCTCACAGGGGGAGGCGGCAGAGACCCAGTACTTC
TRBV27	NA	TRBJ2-6	NA	CASRVRGSGANVLTF	TGTGCCAGCAGAGTCAGGGGCTCCGGGGCCAACGTCCTGACTTTC
TRBV21-1	NA	TRBJ1-2	NA	CASSGGVLYGYTF	TGTGCCAGCAGCGGAGGGGTCCTCTATGGCTACACCTTC
TRBV30	few	TRBJ1-2	TRBD1	CAWSPGGNYGYTF	TGTGCCTGGAGTCCAGGGGGTAACTATGGCTACACCTTC
TRBV11-2	NA	TRBJ2-7	NA	CASSSLLDEQYF	TGTGCCAGCAGCTCCCTCCTAGACGAGCAGTACTTC
TRBV3-1/TRBV3-2	NA	TRBJ2-1	NA	CASSPPSGPYNEQFF	TGTGCCAGCAGCCCACCCAGCGGTCCCTACAATGAGCAGTTCTTC
TRBV5-6	few	TRBJ2-2	NA	CASSPGLLNTGELFF	TGTGCCAGCAGCCCCGGACTCCTGAACACCGGGGAGCTGTTTTTT
TRBV6-1	NA	TRBJ1-1	NA	CASSEDLDSLRNWDTEAFF	TGTGCCAGCAGTGAAGACCTGGACAGTCTTCGAAATTGGGACACTGAAGCTTTCTTT
TRBV30	NA	TRBJ2-7	NA	CAWTSGGGRSEQYF	TGTGCCTGGACCTCAGGAGGGGGAAGGAGCGAGCAGTACTTC
TRBV6-6	NA	TRBJ1-3	NA	CASSYGVRSSGNTIYF	TGTGCCAGCAGTTACGGGGTCAGGAGCTCTGGAAACACCATATATTTT
TRBV5-5	NA	TRBJ1-1	NA	CASSFRGGTEAFF	TGTGCCAGCAGCTTTCGGGGCGGCACTGAAGCTTTCTTT
TRBV7-9	NA	TRBJ2-1	TRBD1	CASRIGGQGAGEQFF	TGTGCCAGCAGGATAGGGGGGCAGGGGGCCGGTGAGCAGTTCTTC
TRBV27	NA	TRBJ1-5	NA	CASSFGGNQPQHF	TGTGCCAGCAGTTTCGGCGGGAATCAGCCCCAGCATTTT
TRBV7-3	few	TRBJ2-2	NA	CASSSIPGVGVTGELFF	TGTGCCAGCAGCTCCATCCCAGGGGTTGGGGTGACCGGGGAGCTGTTTTTT
TRBV5-1	NA	TRBJ1-1	NA	CASSPGAPGVNTEAFF	TGCGCCAGCAGCCCAGGGGCCCCCGGGGTGAACACTGAAGCTTTCTTT
TRBV2	NA	TRBJ1-5	TRBD1	CASNDQGARINQPQHF	TGTGCCAGCAACGATCAGGGGGCGCGGATCAATCAGCCCCAGCATTTT
TRBV5-4	once	TRBJ2-5	NA	CASSLGTPQETQYF	TGTGCCAGCAGCCTGGGGACTCCTCAAGAGACCCAGTACTTC
TRBV27	NA	TRBJ2-7	TRBD2	CASSSSGRSSYEQYF	TGTGCCAGCAGTTCTAGCGGGAGATCCTCCTACGAGCAGTACTTC
TRBV2	NA	TRBJ2-2	NA	CASSPQENTGELFF	TGTGCCAGCAGTCCCCAGGAGAACACCGGGGAGCTGTTTTTT
TRBV7-9	NA	TRBJ1-5	TRBD1	CASSLGGDRWDQPQHF	TGTGCCAGCAGCTTAGGGGGGGACAGGTGGGATCAGCCCCAGCATTTT
TRBV7-9	NA	TRBJ2-5	NA	CATTEGSLGGETQYF	TGTGCCACCACAGAGGGTAGCCTCGGCGGAGAGACCCAGTACTTC
TRBV5-6	once	TRBJ2-7	NA	CASSERDRNMSPSGGEQYF	TGTGCCAGCAGCGAACGCGACAGGAACATGTCCCCCAGTGGCGGGGAGCAGTACTTC
TRBV6-5	NA	TRBJ2-3	TRBD1	CASRTGLTDTQYF	TGTGCCAGCCGGACAGGTCTCACAGATACGCAGTATTTT
TRBV5-1	NA	TRBJ2-7	TRBD1	CASSPTGAYEQYF	TGCGCCAGCAGCCCCACAGGGGCCTACGAGCAGTACTTC